Shown below are 19 T cell receptor beta chains from a single sample sequenced in a study of glioma-infiltrating T cells. TCR alpha and beta CDR3 regions were amplified from RNA using iRepertoire nested multiplex PCR. TCRdb reprocessed the multiplex PCR reads with MiXCR, giving one entry per CDR3 protein. The sample contains more than 300,000 distinct CDR3 sequences, around 45% of which appear only once. Source material: glioma tissue, nonneoplastic brain tissue, or PBMCs (not recorded which). The receptors stem from a human donor with low-grade glioma or glioblastoma, undergoing nonglioma brain surgery, or in good health (not recorded which).

V is TRBV12-3 or TRBV12-4 and J is TRBJ1-4, with D uncertain. CDR3 length: 14 residues. The germline V and J ends were trimmed by 1 base and 4 bases, with 7 bases remaining between them. The CDR3 DNA reads TGTGCCAGCAGTTTAGGGGGAGATAATGAAAAACTGTTTTTT. It specifies CASSLGGDNEKLFF.

This chain uses TRBV28 with TRBJ2-1, with 8 bases identical to TRBD2. CDR3 length equals 15 residues. Germline-derived CDR1 and CDR2 are MDHEN and SYDVKM. Trimming at V came to 8 bases and at J to 7 bases, leaving 13 bases not matched to a gene. CDR3 DNA sequence: TGTGCCAGCTATATTCACGGGGGGGGCGCGAATGAGCAGTTCTTC. It yields the protein CASYIHGGGANEQFF.

A note on this clonotype: Just one base apart from a much larger clone, this may be a read error. The CDR3 DNA follows: TGTGCCAGCCAGGGGGCTAGTGGACTAGCGGGAGCTAGACGGGCGTACTTC. This sequence encodes CASQGASGLAGARRAYF. The J gene is TRBJ2-7, the V gene TRBV2, with 13 bases lining up with TRBD2. Germline CDR1 SNHLY, CDR2 FYNNEI. This CDR3 spans 17 amino acids. The V and J ends lost 8 bases and 12 bases, in that order; junction bases with no gene match: 22.

A few counts support this clonotype. The gene calls are TRBV7-9 and TRBJ2-5; TRBD1 agrees at 7 bases. Germline V gene data show CDR1 as SEHNR and CDR2 as FQNEAQ (reference sequence). CDR3 length equals 15 residues. Trimming took 4 bases from V and 10 from J; bases not matched to a gene: 15. CDR3 sequence reads: CASSSPDRTSVVQYF. As DNA, the CDR3 is TGTGCCAGCAGCTCACCGGACAGGACTTCGGTGGTCCAGTACTTC.

This clonotype was detected ten times or more. The V gene is TRBV15, the J gene TRBJ2-3; no clear D gene. The CDR3 has 14 amino acids. Between the trimmed V and J ends, which lost 0 bases and 0 bases, there was a span of 4 bases. The V gene's germline CDR1 is LNHNV and CDR2 YYDKDF (reference sequence). Written as DNA, the CDR3 is TGTGCCACCAGCAGAGACGGAAGCACAGATACGCAGTATTTT. Amino acid sequence: CATSRDGSTDTQYF.

The rearrangement uses TRBV20-1 and TRBJ1-6, with a weak D call TRBD1 (6 bases). The ends were cut back, 1 base at V and 10 bases at J, with 17 bases in the middle. The CDR3 extends over 15 amino acids. Germline loops: CDR1 DFQATT, CDR2 SNEGSKA (reference sequence). The DNA for the CDR3 is TGCAGTGCTAGAGGTTCACAGGGTCTAAAATCACCCCTCCACTTT. This encodes CSARGSQGLKSPLHF.

This clonotype was detected a few times. The V call is TRBV10-3, the J call TRBJ2-1; D is uncertain. Germline V gene lookup returns CDR1 ENHRY and CDR2 SYGVKD. With 3 bases removed from V and 3 bases from J, the gap between germline ends came to 3 bases. CDR3 size: 12 residues. The CDR3, as DNA: TGTGCCATCAGTGATAGCTACAATGAGCAGTTCTTC. Amino acids: CAISDSYNEQFF.

The sample holds many counts of this clonotype. The CDR3 reads CSARGLADDEQFF. The CDR3 DNA sequence: TGCAGTGCTAGGGGACTAGCAGATGATGAGCAGTTCTTC. V is TRBV20-1 and J is TRBJ2-1; 9 bases are shared with TRBD2. Germline V gives CDR1 DFQATT, CDR2 SNEGSKA (reference sequence). This CDR3 comprises 13 residues. The V gene end was trimmed by 3 bases and the J gene end by 8 bases; junction bases not matched to a gene: 5.

This clonotype has only one observation. A read error may explain this, as a much larger clone is one base away. This sequence joins TRBV15 and TRBJ2-7; D is undetermined. V was pared by 0 bases and J by 6 bases, with 12 bases between. The CDR3 has 14 amino acids. Germline CDR1 reads LNHNV; CDR2 reads YYDKDF (reference sequence). The CDR3 loop reads CATSRDKGLLEQYF. As DNA, the CDR3 is TGTGCCACCAGCAGAGATAAGGGCCTACTCGAGCAGTACTTC.

This chain uses TRBV7-9 with TRBJ1-2; TRBD1 agrees at 8 bases. Germline values: CDR1 SEHNR, CDR2 FQNEAQ (reference sequence). The CDR3 has 15 residues. J lost 3 bases, V lost 5 bases, and 8 bases had no gene match. CDR3 bases: TGTGCCAGCAGCCCCCGGACAGGGAAAGACTATGGCTACACCTTC. Its translation: CASSPRTGKDYGYTF.

This clonotype was observed a few times. The V call is TRBV7-2, the J call TRBJ2-1; maybe TRBD2 (6 bases). Trimming left V 3 bases short and J 0 bases short, with 15 bases between. The germline CDR1 and CDR2 sequences are SGHTA and FQGNSA. CDR3 length equals 17 residues. The CDR3 region has the DNA TGTGCCAGCAGCTTCCCGGTCGGAGGGAGCTCCTACAATGAGCAGTTCTTC. Its protein product is CASSFPVGGSSYNEQFF.

This clonotype was observed many times. The gene calls are TRBV6-2 or TRBV6-3 and TRBJ2-7, with D unresolved. The CDR3 spans 13 residues. The germline V gene has CDR1 MNHEY and CDR2 SVGEGT. Trimming took 2 bases from V and 0 from J, leaving 5 bases between them. This chain's CDR3 is CASSYDTSYEQYF. CDR3 in DNA: TGTGCCAGCAGTTACGACACCTCCTACGAGCAGTACTTC.

Comments on this clonotype: A single base separates this from a much larger clone, so it may be a read error. CDR3 DNA: TGTGCCAGCAGTCCAAATCCCCTCTCCTACGAGCAGTACTTC. Protein product: CASSPNPLSYEQYF. V gene TRBV6-6 combines with J gene TRBJ2-7, with unresolved D. Germline V gene sequence: CDR1 MNHNY, CDR2 SVGAGI (reference sequence). Between the trimmed V and J ends, which lost 5 bases and 0 bases, there was a span of 11 bases. This CDR3 region has 14 residues.

The chain is built from TRBV6-5 and TRBJ2-3, with D maybe TRBD1 (6 bases). Trimming stripped 7 bases from V and 5 bases from J, with 16 bases between. Germline-derived CDR1 and CDR2 are MNHEY and SVGAGI. The CDR3 extends over 14 amino acids. CDR3 sequence reads: CASKQGFREDTQYF. In DNA form, the CDR3 reads TGTGCCAGCAAACAGGGTTTTCGGGAAGATACGCAGTATTTT.

This clonotype was seen more than once but under ten times. The rearrangement links TRBV3-1 to TRBJ2-1; 7 bases align to TRBD2. The germline V gene encodes CDR1 LGHDT and CDR2 YNNKEL (reference sequence). V lost 4 bases, J lost 8 bases, and 11 bases stayed unmatched. This CDR3 is 15 amino acids long. Here the CDR3 DNA reads TGTGCCAGCAGCCTGGGGACTATACTTGACTATGAGCAGTTCTTC. Encoded protein: CASSLGTILDYEQFF.

This chain uses TRBV6-2 or TRBV6-3 with TRBJ2-2, with no clear D. This CDR3 comprises 12 residues. Looked up from germline, CDR1 is MNHEY and CDR2 is SVGEGT. CDR3 residues: CATIGYTGELFF. The CDR3 DNA reads as TGTGCTACCATTGGATACACCGGGGAGCTGTTTTTT.

Points on this clonotype: At one boundary the junction diverges from the germline segment, which might be a read error. The chain joins TRBV27 to TRBJ2-2; D may be TRBD1 or TRBD2 (5 bases each). Germline values: CDR1 MNHEY, CDR2 SMNVEV (reference sequence). CDR3 size: 16 residues. The CDR3 DNA reads as TGTGCCATCAGTGAGAGGGGACCCGTAAGCACCGGGGAGCTGTTTTTT. Encoded protein: CAISERGPVSTGELFF.

This clonotype was seen ten or more times. J is TRBJ1-1 and V is TRBV27; D is unclear. The CDR3 is 13 residues long. With 5 bases removed from V and 5 bases from J, the gap between germline ends came to 12 bases. Germline-derived CDR1 and CDR2 are MNHEY and SMNVEV (reference sequence). Written as DNA, the CDR3 is TGTGCCAGCAGTCTTAACTTCGAGACTGAAGCTTTCTTT. It specifies CASSLNFETEAFF.

This clonotype was detected only a few times. This rearrangement joins TRBV4-2 to TRBJ2-1; 7 bases line up with TRBD2. V trimming: 1 base; J trimming: 8 bases; junction bases outside the gene matches: 11. Germline CDR1 LGHNA, CDR2 YNFKEQ. This CDR3 spans 16 amino acids. The CDR3 coding sequence is TGTGCCAGCAGCCAAGTAGGTAGCGGGCCGGCTGATGAGCAGTTCTTC. Amino acids: CASSQVGSGPADEQFF.